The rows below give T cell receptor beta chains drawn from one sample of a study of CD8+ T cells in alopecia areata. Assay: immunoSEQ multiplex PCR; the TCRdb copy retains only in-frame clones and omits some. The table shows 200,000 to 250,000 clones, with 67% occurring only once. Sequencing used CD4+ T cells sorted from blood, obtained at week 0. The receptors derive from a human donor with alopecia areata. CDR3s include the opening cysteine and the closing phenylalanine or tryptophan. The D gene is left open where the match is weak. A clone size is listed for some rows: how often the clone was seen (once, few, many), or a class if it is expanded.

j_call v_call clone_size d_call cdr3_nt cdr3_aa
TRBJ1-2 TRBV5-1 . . TGCGCCAGCAGCTTGGTAGAGGGGAACTATGGCTACACCTTC CASSLVEGNYGYTF
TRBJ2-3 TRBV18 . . TGTGCCAGCTCAGTCCGGGACGTAGGAGCAGATACGCAGTATTTT CASSVRDVGADTQYF
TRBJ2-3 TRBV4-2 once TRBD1 TGTGCCAGCAGCCTGGACAGGGGAACAGATACGCAGTATTTT CASSLDRGTDTQYF
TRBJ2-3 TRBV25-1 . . TGTGCCAGCAGTGAGGGGACCAGTACAGATACGCAGTATTTT CASSEGTSTDTQYF
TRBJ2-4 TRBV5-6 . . TGTGCCAGCAGCTCACCTACACAAGCCAAAAACATTCAGTACTTC CASSSPTQAKNIQYF
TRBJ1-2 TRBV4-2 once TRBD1 TGTGCCAGCAGCCAAGCCCCGGACAGGCGAGATGGCTACACCTTC CASSQAPDRRDGYTF
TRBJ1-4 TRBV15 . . TGTGCCACCAGCAGGGACCAGAATGAAAAACTGTTTTTT CATSRDQNEKLFF
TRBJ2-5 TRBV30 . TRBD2 TGTGCCTGGGGAGAGGGACTATCTGAGGAGACCCAGTACTTC CAWGEGLSEETQYF
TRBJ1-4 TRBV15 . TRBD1 TGTGCCACCAGCAGAGCTCGACAGGGAATAGGAAAACTGTTTTTT CATSRARQGIGKLFF
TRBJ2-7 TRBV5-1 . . TGCGCCAGCAGCTTGGCCGTAGGTATACGAGCCTACGAGCAGTACTTC CASSLAVGIRAYEQYF
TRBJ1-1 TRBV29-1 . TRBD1 TGCAGCGTGCGCCTCTCAGGGGGGACTGAAGCTTTCTTT CSVRLSGGTEAFF
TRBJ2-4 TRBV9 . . TGTGCCAGCAGCCAGGGGGAGGGGATCATTCAGTACTTC CASSQGEGIIQYF
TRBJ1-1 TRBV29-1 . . TGCAGCGTTGAAAGGCGGAACGAAGGGGCTGAAGCTTTCTTT CSVERRNEGAEAFF
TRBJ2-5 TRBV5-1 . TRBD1 TGCGCCAGCAGCTTGTCAAACAGGGGAGCGGAGACCCAGTACTTC CASSLSNRGAETQYF
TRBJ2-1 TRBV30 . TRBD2 TGTGCCTGGATGAGGTGGAGCGGGGCGGGGAATGAGCAGTTCTTC CAWMRWSGAGNEQFF
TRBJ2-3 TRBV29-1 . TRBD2 TGCAGCGTTGAAAAAGCGGGGAAAGATACGCAGTATTTT CSVEKAGKDTQYF
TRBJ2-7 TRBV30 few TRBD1 TGTGCCTGGAGCTCCGGGACAGGGTTTAACGAGCAGTACTTC CAWSSGTGFNEQYF
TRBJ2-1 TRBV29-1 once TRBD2 TGCAGCGCGACCGGGACTAGCGTCAATGAGCAGTTCTTC CSATGTSVNEQFF
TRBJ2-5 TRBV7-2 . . TGTGCCAGCAGTCCTACGGTGCAGACCCAGTACTTC CASSPTVQTQYF
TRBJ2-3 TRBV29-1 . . TGCAGCGTTGATAAGGGAACAGATACGCAGTATTTT CSVDKGTDTQYF
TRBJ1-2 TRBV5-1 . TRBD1 TGCGCCAGCAGCTTGGGGACAGGTTATGGCTACACCTTC CASSLGTGYGYTF
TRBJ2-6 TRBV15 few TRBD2 TGTGCCACCCGAGCGGGGGCTGGGGCCAACGTCCTGACTTTC CATRAGAGANVLTF
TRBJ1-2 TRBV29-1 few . TGCAGCTATGTCTTTGATACCTATGGCTACACCTTC CSYVFDTYGYTF
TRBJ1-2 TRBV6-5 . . TGTGCCAGCCGGGTCGCTGATGGCTACACCTTC CASRVADGYTF
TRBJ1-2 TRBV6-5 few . TGTGCCAGCAGTCCCCGTGGAGGCAACTATGGCTACACCTTC CASSPRGGNYGYTF
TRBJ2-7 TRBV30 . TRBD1 TGTGCCTGGAGGCGACAGGGAAACTCCTACGAGCAGTACTTC CAWRRQGNSYEQYF
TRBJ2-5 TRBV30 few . TGTGCCTGGAGTGTACTTGAGACCCAGTACTTC CAWSVLETQYF
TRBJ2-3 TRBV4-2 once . TGTGCCAGCAGCCAACGTCAGGGTTACACAGATACGCAGTATTTT CASSQRQGYTDTQYF
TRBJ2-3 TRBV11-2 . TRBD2 TGTGCCAGCAGCTTAGGTGGGACTAGCGGGGGGAGAGATACGCAGTATTTT CASSLGGTSGGRDTQYF
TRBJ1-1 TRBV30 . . TGTGCCTGGAGGGACGGTACTGAAGCTTTCTTT CAWRDGTEAFF
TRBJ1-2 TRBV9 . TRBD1 TGTGCCAGCAGCGCCCCGCCGACAGGGGCCGGCTACACCTTC CASSAPPTGAGYTF
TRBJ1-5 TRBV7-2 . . TGTGCCAGCAGCTTACGGGGCAATCAGCCCCAGCATTTT CASSLRGNQPQHF
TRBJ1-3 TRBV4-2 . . TGTGCCAGCAGAATTTCCCGGGTATCATCAGGAAACACCATATATTTT CASRISRVSSGNTIYF
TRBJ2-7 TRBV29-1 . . TGCAGCGTGGCCCGGACGGACTACGAGCAGTACTTC CSVARTDYEQYF
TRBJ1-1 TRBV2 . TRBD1 TGTGCCAGCAGCCCTGGGACAGGGATGGCTTTCTTT CASSPGTGMAFF
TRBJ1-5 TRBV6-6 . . TGTGCCAGCCGAGGGAGCAATCAGCCCCAGCATTTT CASRGSNQPQHF
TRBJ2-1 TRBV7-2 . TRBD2 TGTGCCAGCAGCTTAACCACTAGCGGGCATAATGAGCAGTTCTTC CASSLTTSGHNEQFF
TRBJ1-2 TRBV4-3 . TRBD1 TGCGCCAGCAGCCAAGATCCTGGGACAGGATCTAACTATGGCTACACCTTC CASSQDPGTGSNYGYTF
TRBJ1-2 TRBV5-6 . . TGTGCCAGCAAGAGACAGGAGACATATGGCTACACCTTC CASKRQETYGYTF
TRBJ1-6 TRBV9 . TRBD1 TGTGCCAGCAGCCAGGGGGCATATAATTCACCCCTCCACTTT CASSQGAYNSPLHF
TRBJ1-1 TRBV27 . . TGTGCCAGCAGTTCTGTGAACACTGAAGCTTTCTTT CASSSVNTEAFF
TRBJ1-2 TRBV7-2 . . TGTGCCAGCAGCTTTCGTAGACAGCCCGCCTATAGCGGCTACACCTTC CASSFRRQPAYSGYTF
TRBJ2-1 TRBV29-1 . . TGCAGCGCTAACAGACAGGTCGCGAATGAGCAGTTCTTC CSANRQVANEQFF
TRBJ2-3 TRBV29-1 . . TGCAGCGTTGCCCCGACAGGTGCCCTCGGAGATACGCAGTATTTT CSVAPTGALGDTQYF
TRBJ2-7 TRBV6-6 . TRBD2 TGTGCCAGCAGTTACCCCGGGGGGTCCTACGAGCAGTACTTC CASSYPGGSYEQYF
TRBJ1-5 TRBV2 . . TGTGCCAGCAGAGCGACAGTGAATCAGCCCCAGCATTTT CASRATVNQPQHF
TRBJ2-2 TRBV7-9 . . TGTGCCAGCAGCTCACAGGTTTTCGGGGAGCTGTTTTTT CASSSQVFGELFF
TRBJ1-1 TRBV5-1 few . TGCGCCAGCAGCTTGGCGCCGGCGGGGAACACTGAAGCTTTCTTT CASSLAPAGNTEAFF
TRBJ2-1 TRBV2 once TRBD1 TGTGCCAGCAGTGCGTATCAGGGACAGAAACATGAGCAGTTCTTC CASSAYQGQKHEQFF
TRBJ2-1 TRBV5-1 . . TGCGCCAGCTACCAGCGGACGACGAGCTCCTACAATGAGCAGTTCTTC CASYQRTTSSYNEQFF
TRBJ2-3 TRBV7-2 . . TGTGCCAGCAGCGGCGCACTCACAGATACGCAGTATTTT CASSGALTDTQYF
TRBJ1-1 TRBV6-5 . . TGTGCCAGCAGCCGAATACAGGGTGAAGCTTTCTTT CASSRIQGEAFF
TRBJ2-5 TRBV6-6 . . TGTGCCAGCAGTTACAACGGAGAGACCCAGTACTTC CASSYNGETQYF
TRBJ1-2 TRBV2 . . TGTGCCAGCACCCCCGGACAGAAACAAGGCTACACCTTC CASTPGQKQGYTF
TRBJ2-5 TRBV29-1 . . TGCAGCGTTCGAAGGCGGCTGGAAGAGACCCAGTACTTC CSVRRRLEETQYF
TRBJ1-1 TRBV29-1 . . TGCAGCGCCCGAAGACCCCTGGGCACTGAAGCTTTCTTT CSARRPLGTEAFF
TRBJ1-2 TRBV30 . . TGTGCCTGCACAGGTCGGCCACTATTCGGCTACACCTTC CACTGRPLFGYTF
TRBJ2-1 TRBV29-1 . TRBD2 TGCAGCGTTATTACTGGCGGGGGGGCTGTTGAGCAGTTCTTC CSVITGGGAVEQFF
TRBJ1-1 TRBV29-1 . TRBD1 TGCAGCGTTGAGGCCAGGGGGTGGACTGAAGCTTTCTTT CSVEARGWTEAFF
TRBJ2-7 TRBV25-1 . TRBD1 TGTGCCAGCAGTGAATCGGGACAGGGGGCGAGGGAGCAGTACTTC CASSESGQGAREQYF